The sequence of this T cell receptor (beta chain) was determined in a study of blood T cells in healthy people across ages. Study-level findings and limits: Older individuals had lower TCR beta diversity per million T cells (the decline was roughly linear). Naive CD4+ cells and diversity were both higher in long-lived donors than in aged donors.

About this clonotype itself: The target antigen is unknown.

For the second PCR, which ran for roughly 6 to 11 cycles, a sample-barcoded 5' primer and a J-beta primer mix were used. A template-switch adaptor that had 12 random nucleotides put a tag on each cDNA molecule. TCRdb used MiXCR to reprocess the 5' RACE reads, holding one entry per CDR3 protein. The profile shows some 1.4 million distinct CDR3 sequences, about 43% of them singletons. The CDR3 length is 14 residues. In germline, CDR1 is ENHRY, CDR2 SYGVKD. The junction had 3 bases not matched to a gene; V was cut back by 2 bases and J by 10 bases. Researchers isolated at least 6 million PBMCs per sample.

The sequenced sample consisted of blood. The rearrangement links TRBV10-3 to TRBJ1-6, with TRBD1 matching 9 bases. The sequence came from a woman younger than 35 in good health. The CDR3, as DNA: TGTGCCATCAGTGAGGGACAGGGGTCCTCACCCCTCCACTTT. It codes for CAISEGQGSSPLHF.